The T cell receptor beta chain under discussion was sequenced for a study of Ad26.COV2.S vaccination and SARS-CoV-2 variants. Clones were read by immunoSEQ multiplex PCR, and TCRdb kept only the in-frame ones, dropping some. The sample shows about 250,000 clones, around 87% of them seen only once. CDR1 is SNHLY, CDR2 FYNNEI, per germline. V lost 4 bases, J lost 0 bases, and 7 bases lay in between. The CDR3 spans 14 residues. Treatment reported: around 19 received Ad26.COV2.S at low or high dose, single or two shots; about five received placebo; per-sample allocation not given. Day 63 after the first injection of vaccine or placebo was the sampling time.

The rearrangement uses TRBV2 and TRBJ1-5, with D unclear. Specimen: peripheral blood, collected in a trial of Ad26.COV2.S vaccine versus placebo. The clonotype originates from a person aged 18 to 59 who received the Ad26.COV2.S COVID-19 vaccine or a placebo. The CDR3 nucleotides read TGTGCCAGCAGTGGTACAGTTAGCAATCAGCCCCAGCATTTT. It is translated as CASSGTVSNQPQHF.